This T cell receptor beta chain originates from a study of long-term antiretroviral therapy in people with HIV. For the study at large: The immediate-ART recommendation dates to 2015, and the earliest samples predate it by about a decade.

The authors ran the immunoSEQ assay, v3.0, at survey level. Profiling relied on immunoSEQ multiplex PCR, and the TCRdb table lists in-frame clones only, not all of them. The table includes tens of thousands of clones, nearly 95% detected once. General observations from the study: Subsequent to ART, diversity was augmented yet persisted below that of transplant donor controls.

Notes on this clone: What it binds is not known.

This TCR was sampled from a man aged 30 to 39 with HIV. The source material was unsorted PBMCs, sampled 6 to 6.5 years after starting antiretroviral therapy.

The CDR3 coding sequence is TGTGCCAGCATATCGACAGGACGCTACGAGCAGTACTTC. As protein: CASISTGRYEQYF. This rearrangement joins TRBV28 to TRBJ2-7; perhaps TRBD1 as D (6 bases). Germline assignment: CDR1 MDHEN and CDR2 SYDVKM. Trimming took 7 bases from V and 3 from J, leaving 13 bases between them. This CDR3 spans 13 amino acids.